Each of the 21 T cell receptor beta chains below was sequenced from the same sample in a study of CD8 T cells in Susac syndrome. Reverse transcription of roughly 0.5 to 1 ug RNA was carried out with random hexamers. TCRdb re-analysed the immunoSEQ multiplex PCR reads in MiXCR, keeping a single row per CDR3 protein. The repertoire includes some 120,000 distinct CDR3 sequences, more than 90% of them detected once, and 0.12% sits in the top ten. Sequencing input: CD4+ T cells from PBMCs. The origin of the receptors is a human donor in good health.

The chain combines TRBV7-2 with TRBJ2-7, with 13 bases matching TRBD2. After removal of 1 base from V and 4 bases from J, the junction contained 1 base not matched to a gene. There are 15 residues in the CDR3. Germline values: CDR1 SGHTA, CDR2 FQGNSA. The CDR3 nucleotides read TGTGCCAGCAGCTTAGGGACTAGCGGGGGATACGAGCAGTACTTC. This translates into CASSLGTSGGYEQYF.

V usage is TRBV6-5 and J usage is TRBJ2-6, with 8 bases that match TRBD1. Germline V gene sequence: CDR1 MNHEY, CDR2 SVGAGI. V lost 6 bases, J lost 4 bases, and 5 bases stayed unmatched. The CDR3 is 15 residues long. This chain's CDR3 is CASRPQGAGANVLTF. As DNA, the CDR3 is TGTGCCAGCAGACCCCAGGGGGCGGGGGCCAACGTCCTGACTTTC.

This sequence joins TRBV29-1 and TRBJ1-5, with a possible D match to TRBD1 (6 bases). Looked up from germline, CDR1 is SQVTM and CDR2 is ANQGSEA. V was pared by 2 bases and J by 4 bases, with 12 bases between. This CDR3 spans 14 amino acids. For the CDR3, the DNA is TGCAGCGTTGAATGGGCAGGGGTTAATCAGCCCCAGCATTTT. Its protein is CSVEWAGVNQPQHF.

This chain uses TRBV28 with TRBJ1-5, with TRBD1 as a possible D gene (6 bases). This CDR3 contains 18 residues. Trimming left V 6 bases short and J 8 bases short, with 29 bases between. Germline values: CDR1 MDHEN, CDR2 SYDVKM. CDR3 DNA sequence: TGTGCCAGCAGACCCCGTGTGCGGGACAAACGACCGACGAAGCCCCAGCATTTT. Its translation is CASRPRVRDKRPTKPQHF.

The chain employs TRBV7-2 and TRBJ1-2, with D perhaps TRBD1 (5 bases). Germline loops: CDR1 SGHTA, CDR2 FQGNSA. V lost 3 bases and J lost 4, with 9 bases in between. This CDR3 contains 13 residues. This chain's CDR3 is CASSFRDGYGYTF. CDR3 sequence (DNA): TGTGCCAGCAGCTTCCGGGACGGCTATGGCTACACCTTC. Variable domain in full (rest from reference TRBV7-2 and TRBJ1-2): GAGVSQSPSNKVTEKGKDVELRCDPISGHTALYWYRQSLGQGLEFLIYFQGNSAPDKSGLPSDRFSAERTGGSVSTLTIQRTQQEDSAVYLCASSFRDGYGYTFGSGTRLTVV.

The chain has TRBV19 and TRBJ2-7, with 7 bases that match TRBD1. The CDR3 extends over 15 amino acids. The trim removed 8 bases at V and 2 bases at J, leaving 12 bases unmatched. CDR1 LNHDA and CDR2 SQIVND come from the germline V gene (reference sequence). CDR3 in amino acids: CASEDRDRGPYEQYF. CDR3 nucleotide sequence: TGTGCCAGTGAAGACCGGGACAGAGGACCCTACGAGCAGTACTTC.

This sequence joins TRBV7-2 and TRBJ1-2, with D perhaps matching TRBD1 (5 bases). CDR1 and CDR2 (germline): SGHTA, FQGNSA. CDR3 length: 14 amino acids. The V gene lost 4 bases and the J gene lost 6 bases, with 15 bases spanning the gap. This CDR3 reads CASSSPLGRDGYTF. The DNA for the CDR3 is TGTGCCAGCAGCTCCCCCCTTGGCAGGGATGGCTACACCTTC.

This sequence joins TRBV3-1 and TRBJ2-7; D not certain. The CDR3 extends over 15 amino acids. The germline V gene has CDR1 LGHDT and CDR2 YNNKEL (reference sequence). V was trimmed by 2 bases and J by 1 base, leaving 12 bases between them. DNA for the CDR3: TGTGCCAGCAGCCAATGGAACGCCTTGTCCTACGAGCAGTACTTC. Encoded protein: CASSQWNALSYEQYF.

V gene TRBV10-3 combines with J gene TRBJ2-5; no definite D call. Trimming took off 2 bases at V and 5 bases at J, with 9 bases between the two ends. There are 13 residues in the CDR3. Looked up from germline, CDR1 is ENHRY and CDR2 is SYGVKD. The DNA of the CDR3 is TGTGCCATCAGTGAGGGGCCGAGGGAGACCCAGTACTTC. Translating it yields CAISEGPRETQYF.

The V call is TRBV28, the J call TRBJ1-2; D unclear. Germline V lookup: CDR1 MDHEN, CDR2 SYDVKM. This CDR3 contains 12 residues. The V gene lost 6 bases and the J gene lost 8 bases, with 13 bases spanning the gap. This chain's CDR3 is CASSLSVEGYTF. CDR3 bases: TGTGCCAGCAGCCTCTCGGTAGAGGGCTACACCTTC.

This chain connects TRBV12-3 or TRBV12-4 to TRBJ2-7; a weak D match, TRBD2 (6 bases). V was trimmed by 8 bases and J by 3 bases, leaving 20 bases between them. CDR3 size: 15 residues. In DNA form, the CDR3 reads TGTGCCAGCGGGGCCCCCAACGGGAGTGTCTACGAGCAGTACTTC. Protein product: CASGAPNGSVYEQYF.

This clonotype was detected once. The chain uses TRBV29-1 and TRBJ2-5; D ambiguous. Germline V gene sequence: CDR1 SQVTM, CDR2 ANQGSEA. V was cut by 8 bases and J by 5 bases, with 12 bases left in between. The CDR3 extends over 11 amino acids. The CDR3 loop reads CSSSTLETQYF. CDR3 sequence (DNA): TGCAGCTCCTCGACACTCGAGACCCAGTACTTC.

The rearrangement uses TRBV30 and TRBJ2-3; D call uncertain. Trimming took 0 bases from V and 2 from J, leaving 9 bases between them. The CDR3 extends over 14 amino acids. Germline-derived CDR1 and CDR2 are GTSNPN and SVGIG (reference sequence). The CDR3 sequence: CAWSVGGDTDTQYF. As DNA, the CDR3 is TGTGCCTGGAGTGTCGGCGGAGACACAGATACGCAGTATTTT.

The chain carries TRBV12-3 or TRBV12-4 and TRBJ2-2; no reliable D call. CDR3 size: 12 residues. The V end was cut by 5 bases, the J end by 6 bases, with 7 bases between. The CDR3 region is CASSSFPGELFF. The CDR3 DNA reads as TGTGCCAGCAGTAGTTTCCCCGGGGAGCTGTTTTTT.

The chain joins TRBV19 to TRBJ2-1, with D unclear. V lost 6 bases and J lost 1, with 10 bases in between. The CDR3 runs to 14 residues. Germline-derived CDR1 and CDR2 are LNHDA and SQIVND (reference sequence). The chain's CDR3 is CASSQAPSYNEQFF. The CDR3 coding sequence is TGTGCCAGTAGCCAGGCACCTTCCTACAATGAGCAGTTCTTC.

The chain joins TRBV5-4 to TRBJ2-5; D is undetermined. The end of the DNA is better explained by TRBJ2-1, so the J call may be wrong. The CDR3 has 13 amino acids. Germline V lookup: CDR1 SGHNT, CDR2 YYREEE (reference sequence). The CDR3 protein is CASSLAVEATQFF. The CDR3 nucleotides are TGTGCCAGCAGCTTGGCGGTAGAGGCTACCCAGTTCTTC.

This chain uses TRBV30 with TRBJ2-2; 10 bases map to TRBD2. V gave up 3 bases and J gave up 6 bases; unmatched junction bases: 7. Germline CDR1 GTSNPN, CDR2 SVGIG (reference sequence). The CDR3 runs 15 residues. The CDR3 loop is CAWRIAGGLSGELFF. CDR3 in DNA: TGTGCCTGGAGGATAGCGGGAGGACTTTCCGGGGAGCTGTTTTTT.

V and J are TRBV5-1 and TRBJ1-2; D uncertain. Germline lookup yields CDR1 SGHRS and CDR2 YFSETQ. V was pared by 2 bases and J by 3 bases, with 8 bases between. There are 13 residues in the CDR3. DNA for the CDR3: TGCGCCAGCAGCTTCGGAGAGGACTATGGCTACACCTTC. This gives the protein CASSFGEDYGYTF.

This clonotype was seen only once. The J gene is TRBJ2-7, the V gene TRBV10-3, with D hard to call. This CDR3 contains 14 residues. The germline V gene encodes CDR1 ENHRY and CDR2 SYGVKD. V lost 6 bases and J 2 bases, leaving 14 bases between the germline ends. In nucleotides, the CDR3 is TGTGCCATCAGGGCTCAGGTTGGGCCCTACGAGCAGTACTTC. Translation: CAIRAQVGPYEQYF.

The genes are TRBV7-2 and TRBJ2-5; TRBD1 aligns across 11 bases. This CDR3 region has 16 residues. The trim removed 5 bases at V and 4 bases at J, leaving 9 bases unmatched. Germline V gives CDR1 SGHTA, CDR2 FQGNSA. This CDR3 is CASSANGQGAGETQYF. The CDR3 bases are TGTGCCAGCAGCGCCAACGGACAGGGGGCTGGAGAGACCCAGTACTTC.

DNA for the CDR3: TGTGCCAGCAGCCCCCTTAGCGAGCAGTACTTC. Translated: CASSPLSEQYF. The chain combines TRBV7-2 with TRBJ2-7; the D is unclear. There are 11 residues in the CDR3. The germline V and J ends were trimmed by 5 bases and 6 bases, with 8 bases remaining between them. The germline gives CDR1 SGHTA, CDR2 FQGNSA.